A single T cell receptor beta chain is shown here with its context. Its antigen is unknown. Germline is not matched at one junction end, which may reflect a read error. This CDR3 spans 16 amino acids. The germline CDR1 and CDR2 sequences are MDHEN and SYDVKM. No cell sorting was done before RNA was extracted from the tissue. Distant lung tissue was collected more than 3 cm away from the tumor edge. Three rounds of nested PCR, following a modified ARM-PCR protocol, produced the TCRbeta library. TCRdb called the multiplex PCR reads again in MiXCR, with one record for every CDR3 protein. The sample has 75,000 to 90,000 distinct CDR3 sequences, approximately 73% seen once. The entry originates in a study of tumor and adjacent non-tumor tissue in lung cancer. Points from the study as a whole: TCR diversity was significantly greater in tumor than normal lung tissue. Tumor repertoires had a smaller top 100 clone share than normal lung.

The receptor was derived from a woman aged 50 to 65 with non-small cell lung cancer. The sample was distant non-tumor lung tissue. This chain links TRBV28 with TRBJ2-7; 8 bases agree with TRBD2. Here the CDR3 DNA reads TGTGCCAGCAGTTCTCTCGGACTAGCCGTACCCTATGAGCAGTACTTC. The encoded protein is CASSSLGLAVPYEQYF.